This TCR beta chain was profiled in a study of T cell changes during pregnancy in multiple sclerosis (dated by TCRdb to about 2019). With regard to the full study: The study looked at changes in the T cell repertoire across pregnancy in women with multiple sclerosis.

This clone was recorded only once. It has no known antigen specificity. No clone much larger than this one lies a single base away; base qualities are absent. Libraries were prepared through the immunoSEQ multiplex PCR assay. TCRdb limited this immuneACCESS table to in-frame rearrangements with V and J called. A share of clones is missing; checked studies link under half to unresolved V genes, and the rest is unexplained. The sample contains 70,000 to 100,000 clones, 85% to 95% of them found a single time. The ten largest clonotypes hold less than 2.5% of the sample. As encoded in the germline V gene, CDR1 is SGDLS while CDR2 is YYNGEE. Trimming takes 3 bases off V and 4 bases off J; junction bases not matched to a gene: 5. CDR3 length: 14 amino acids, cysteine to phenylalanine. Left in the record is the CDR3 DNA by itself, 42 bases read in frame from the first base.

The chain employs TRBV9 and TRBJ2-7, and 9 junctional nucleotides match TRBD2. This material consisted of peripheral blood, taken in the third trimester of pregnancy. This sequence was found in a female donor with multiple sclerosis, enrolled in a pregnancy study. The DNA sequence reads TGTGCCAGCAGCGCTAGCGGGACTGGATACGAGCAGTACTTC. Its amino acids are CASSASGTGYEQYF.